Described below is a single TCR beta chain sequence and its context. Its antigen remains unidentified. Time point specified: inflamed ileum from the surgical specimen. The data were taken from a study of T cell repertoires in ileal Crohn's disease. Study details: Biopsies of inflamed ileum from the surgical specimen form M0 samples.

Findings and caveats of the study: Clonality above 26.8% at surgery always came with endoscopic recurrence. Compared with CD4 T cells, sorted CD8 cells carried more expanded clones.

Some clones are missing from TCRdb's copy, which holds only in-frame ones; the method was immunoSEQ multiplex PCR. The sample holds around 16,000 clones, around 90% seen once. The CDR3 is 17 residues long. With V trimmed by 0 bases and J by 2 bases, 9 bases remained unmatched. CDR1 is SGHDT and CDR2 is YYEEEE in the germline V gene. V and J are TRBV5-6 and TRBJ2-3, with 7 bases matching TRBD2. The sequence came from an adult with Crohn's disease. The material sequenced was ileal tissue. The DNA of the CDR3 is TGTGCCAGCAGCTTGGCCGGGGCTAGCGGATACACAGATACGCAGTATTTT. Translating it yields CASSLAGASGYTDTQYF. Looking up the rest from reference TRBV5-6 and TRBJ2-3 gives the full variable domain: DAGVTQSPTHLIKTRGQQVTLRCSPKSGHDTVSWYQQALGQGPQFIFQYYEEEERQRGNFPDRFSGHQFPNYSSELNVNALLLGDSALYLCASSLAGASGYTDTQYFGPGTRLTVL.